This T cell receptor (beta chain) is drawn from a study of blood T cell repertoires in COVID-19. Study-level information: Sample material is recorded as cDNA or gDNA derived from T cells, B-cell-depleted T cells, or PBMCs.

The CDR3 sequence is 15 residues long. Losses at the gene ends were 6 bases for V and 5 bases for J; bases not matched to a gene: 12. Germline lookup yields CDR1 SGHRS and CDR2 YFSETQ. Categorization into cohorts depended on clinical history that participants reported. Original processing methods: Reference gene primer amplification in the assay estimated nucleated cell counts. This table comes from immunoSEQ multiplex PCR, and its TCRdb copy is limited to in-frame clones, with some not included. From that table come the V and J calls and clone size; the DNA was used to work out D and trimming. The table shows under 500,000 clones, with roughly nine tenths occurring only once.

The chain combines TRBV5-1 with TRBJ2-7; the match to TRBD1 covers 9 bases. Sequenced: PBMCs or T cells enriched from blood (not recorded which). The receptor comes from a woman between 18 and 29 years old with acute COVID-19. CDR3 sequence reads: CASTNRDRGDDEQYF. The CDR3 coding sequence is TGCGCCAGCACAAACCGCGACAGGGGGGACGACGAGCAGTACTTC.